This T cell receptor beta chain was observed in a study of T-cell reconstitution after alpha-beta-depleted transplantation in children. Study-level points and caveats: The authors attributed T-cell counts and diversity one year after transplant mostly to newly produced T cells. Reportedly, only several hundred clones from non-depleted graft cells drove alpha-beta T-cell counts at about two months. Elevated TCRbeta diversity at day 60 was traced, in some patients, to surviving recipient T cells and thymic progenitors.

TCRbeta library preparation incorporated unique molecular identifiers. TCRdb re-derived calls from the PCR reads in MiXCR, one entry per CDR3 protein. This table has fewer than 700,000 distinct CDR3 sequences, roughly 23% appearing once. The CDR3 runs to 17 residues. In germline, CDR1 is SGHVS, CDR2 FNYEAQ. V was trimmed by 5 bases and J by 4 bases, leaving 22 bases between them. This clonotype was seen a handful of times. Its target is not known. The TCR originated in a boy under three years old who had a stem cell transplant for acute myeloid leukemia, so the T cells may come from the graft donor. Sequenced here: PBMCs, mostly from graft donor cells, sampled 360 days after TCRalphabeta/CD19-depleted stem cell transplant. The rearrangement links TRBV7-6 to TRBJ2-3; a possible D gene is TRBD2 (7 bases). As DNA, the CDR3 is TGTGCCAGCAGCGCGGAAGCAGGAGGGGGGGTGGCAGATACGCAGTATTTT. Amino acid sequence: CASSAEAGGGVADTQYF.